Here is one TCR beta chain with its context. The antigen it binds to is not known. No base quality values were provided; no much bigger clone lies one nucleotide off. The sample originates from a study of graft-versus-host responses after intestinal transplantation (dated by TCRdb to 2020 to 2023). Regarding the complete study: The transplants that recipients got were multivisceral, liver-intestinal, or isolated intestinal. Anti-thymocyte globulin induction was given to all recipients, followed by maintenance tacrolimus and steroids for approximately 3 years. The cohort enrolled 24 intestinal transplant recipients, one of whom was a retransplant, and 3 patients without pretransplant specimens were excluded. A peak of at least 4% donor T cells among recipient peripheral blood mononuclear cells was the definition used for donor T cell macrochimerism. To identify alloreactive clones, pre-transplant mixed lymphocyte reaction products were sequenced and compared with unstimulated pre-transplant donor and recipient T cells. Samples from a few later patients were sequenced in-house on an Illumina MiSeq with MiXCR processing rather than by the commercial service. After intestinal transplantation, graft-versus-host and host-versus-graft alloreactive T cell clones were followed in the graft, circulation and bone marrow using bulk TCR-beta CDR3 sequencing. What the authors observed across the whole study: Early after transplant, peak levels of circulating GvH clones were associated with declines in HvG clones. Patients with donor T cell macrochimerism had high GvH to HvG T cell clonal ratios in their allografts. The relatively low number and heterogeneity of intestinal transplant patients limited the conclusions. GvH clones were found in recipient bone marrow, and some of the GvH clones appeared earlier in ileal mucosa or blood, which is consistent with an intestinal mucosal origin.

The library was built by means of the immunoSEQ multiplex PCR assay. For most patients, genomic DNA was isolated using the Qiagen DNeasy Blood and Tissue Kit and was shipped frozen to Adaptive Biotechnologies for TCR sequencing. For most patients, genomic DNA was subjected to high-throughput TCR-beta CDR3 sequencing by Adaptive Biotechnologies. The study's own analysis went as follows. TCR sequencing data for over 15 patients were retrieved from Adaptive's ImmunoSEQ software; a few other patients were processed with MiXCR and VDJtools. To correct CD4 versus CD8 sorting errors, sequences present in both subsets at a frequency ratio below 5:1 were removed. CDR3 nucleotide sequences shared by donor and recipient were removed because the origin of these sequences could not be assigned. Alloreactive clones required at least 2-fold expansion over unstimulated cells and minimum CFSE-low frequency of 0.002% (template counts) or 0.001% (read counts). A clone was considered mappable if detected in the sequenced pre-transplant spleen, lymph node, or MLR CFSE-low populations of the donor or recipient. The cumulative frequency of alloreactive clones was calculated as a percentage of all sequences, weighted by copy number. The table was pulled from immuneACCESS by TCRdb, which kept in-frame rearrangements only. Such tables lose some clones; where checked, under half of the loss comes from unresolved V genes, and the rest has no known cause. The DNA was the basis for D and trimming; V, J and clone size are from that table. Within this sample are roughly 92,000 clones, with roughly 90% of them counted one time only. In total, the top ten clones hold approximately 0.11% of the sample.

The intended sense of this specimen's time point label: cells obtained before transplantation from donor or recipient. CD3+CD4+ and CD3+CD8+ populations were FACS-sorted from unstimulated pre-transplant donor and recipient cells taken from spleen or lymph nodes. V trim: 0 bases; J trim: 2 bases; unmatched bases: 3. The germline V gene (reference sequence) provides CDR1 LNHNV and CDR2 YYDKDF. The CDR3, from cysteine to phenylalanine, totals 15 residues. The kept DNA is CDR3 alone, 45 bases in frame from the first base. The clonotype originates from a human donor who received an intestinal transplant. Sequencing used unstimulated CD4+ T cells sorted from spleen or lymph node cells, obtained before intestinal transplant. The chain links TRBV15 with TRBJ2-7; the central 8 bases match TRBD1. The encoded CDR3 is CATSRDRDRPYEQYF. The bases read TGTGCCACCAGCAGAGATCGGGACAGGCCCTACGAGCAGTACTTC.